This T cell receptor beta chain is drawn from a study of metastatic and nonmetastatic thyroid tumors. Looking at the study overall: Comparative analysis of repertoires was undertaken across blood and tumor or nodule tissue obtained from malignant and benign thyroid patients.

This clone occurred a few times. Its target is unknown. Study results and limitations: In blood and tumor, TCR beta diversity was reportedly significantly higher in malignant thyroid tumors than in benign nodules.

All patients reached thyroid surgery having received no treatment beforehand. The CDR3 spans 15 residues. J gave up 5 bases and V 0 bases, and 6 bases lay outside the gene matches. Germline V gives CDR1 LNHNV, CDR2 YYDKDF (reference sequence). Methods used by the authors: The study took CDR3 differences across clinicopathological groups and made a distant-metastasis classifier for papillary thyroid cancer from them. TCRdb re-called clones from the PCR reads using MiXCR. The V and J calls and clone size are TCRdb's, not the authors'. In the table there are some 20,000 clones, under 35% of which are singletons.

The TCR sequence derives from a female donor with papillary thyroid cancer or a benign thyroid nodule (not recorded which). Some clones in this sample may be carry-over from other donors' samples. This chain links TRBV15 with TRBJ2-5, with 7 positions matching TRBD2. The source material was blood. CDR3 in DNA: TGTGCCACCAGCAGAGATCGAGGACTAGGCGAGACCCAGTACTTC. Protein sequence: CATSRDRGLGETQYF.